Sequencing of this T cell receptor beta chain was carried out in a study of blood T cell repertoires in COVID-19. TCRdb's copy holds only in-frame clones and misses some; the assay was immunoSEQ multiplex PCR. This sample yields about 150,000 clones, of which about 86% are seen a single time; over 25% belongs to the top ten. The sequence derives from a woman aged 55-70 years with acute or convalescent COVID-19. Sequencing was carried out using peripheral blood.

The CDR3 coding sequence is TGTGCCAGCAGCTTAGTCCGGGAGGATGGCTACACCTTC. It specifies CASSLVREDGYTF. The chain combines TRBV7-9 with TRBJ1-2; D not resolved. Trimming removed 1 base from V and 6 bases from J, with 9 bases in between. The CDR3 runs to 13 residues. Germline-derived CDR1 and CDR2 are SEHNR and FQNEAQ (reference sequence).